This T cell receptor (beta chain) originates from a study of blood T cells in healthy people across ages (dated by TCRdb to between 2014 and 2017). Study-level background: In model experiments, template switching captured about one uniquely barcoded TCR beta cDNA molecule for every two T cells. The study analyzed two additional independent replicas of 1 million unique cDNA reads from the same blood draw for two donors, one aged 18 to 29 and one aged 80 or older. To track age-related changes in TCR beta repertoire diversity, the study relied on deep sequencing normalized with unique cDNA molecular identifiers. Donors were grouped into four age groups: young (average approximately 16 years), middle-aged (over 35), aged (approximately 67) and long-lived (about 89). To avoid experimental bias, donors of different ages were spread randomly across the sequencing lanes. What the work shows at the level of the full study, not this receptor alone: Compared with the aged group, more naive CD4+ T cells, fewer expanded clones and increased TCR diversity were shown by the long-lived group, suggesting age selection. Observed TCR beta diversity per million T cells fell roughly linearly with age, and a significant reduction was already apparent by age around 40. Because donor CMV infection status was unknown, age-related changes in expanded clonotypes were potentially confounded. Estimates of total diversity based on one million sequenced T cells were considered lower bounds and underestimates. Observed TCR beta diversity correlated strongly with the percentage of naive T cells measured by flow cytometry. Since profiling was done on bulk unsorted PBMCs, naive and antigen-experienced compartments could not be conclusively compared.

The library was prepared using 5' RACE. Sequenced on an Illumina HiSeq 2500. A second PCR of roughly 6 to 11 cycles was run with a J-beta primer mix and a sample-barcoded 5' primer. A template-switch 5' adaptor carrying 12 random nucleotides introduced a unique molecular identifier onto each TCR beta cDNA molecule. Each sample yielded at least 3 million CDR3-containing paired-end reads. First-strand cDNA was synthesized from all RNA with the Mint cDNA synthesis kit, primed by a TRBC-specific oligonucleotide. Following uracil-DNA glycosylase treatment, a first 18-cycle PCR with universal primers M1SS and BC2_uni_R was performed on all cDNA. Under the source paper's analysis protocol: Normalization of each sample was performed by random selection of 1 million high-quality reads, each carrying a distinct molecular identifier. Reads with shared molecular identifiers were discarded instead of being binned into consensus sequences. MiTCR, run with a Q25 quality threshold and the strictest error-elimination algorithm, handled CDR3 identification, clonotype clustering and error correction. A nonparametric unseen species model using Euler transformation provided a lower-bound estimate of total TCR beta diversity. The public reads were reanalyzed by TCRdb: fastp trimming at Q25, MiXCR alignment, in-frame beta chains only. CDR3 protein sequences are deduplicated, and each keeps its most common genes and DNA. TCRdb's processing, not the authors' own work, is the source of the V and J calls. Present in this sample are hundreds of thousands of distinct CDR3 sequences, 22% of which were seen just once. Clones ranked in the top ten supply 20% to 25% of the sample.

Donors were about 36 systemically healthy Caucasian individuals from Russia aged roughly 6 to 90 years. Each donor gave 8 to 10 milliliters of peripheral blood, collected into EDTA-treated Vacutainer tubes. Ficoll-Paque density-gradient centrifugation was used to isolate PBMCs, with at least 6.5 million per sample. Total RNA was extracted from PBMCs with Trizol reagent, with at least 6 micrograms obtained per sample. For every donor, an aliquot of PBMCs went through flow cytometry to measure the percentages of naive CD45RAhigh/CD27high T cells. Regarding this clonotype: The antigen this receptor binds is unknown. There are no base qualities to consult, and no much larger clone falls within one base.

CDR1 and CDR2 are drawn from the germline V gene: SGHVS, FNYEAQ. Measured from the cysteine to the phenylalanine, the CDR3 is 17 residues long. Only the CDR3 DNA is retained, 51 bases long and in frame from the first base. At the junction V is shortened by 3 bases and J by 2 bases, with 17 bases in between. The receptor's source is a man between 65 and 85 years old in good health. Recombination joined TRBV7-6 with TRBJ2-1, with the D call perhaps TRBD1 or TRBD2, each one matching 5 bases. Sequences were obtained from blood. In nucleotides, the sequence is TGTGCCAGCAGCTTGGCTGGTATTCAGGGACCCTACAATGAGCAGTTCTTC. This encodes CASSLAGIQGPYNEQFF.